This TCR beta chain was identified during a study of control samples from healthy donors and cancer patients. Sequencing used immunoSEQ multiplex PCR; TCRdb keeps in-frame clones, though not all of them. This table holds approximately 87,000 clones, 80% to 95% found once. The CDR3 sequence is 15 residues long. Per the germline V gene, CDR1 is SGHNT and CDR2 is YYREEE (reference sequence). Trimming cost V 3 bases and J 6 bases; bases outside gene matches: 3. The clonotype originates from a woman between 40 and 55 years old with lung cancer. The chain carries TRBV5-4 and TRBJ1-6; 10 bases are shared with TRBD1. The sample consisted of PBMCs. The CDR3 DNA follows: TGTGCCAGCAGCTGGGACAGGGGTTTTAATTCACCCCTCCACTTT. Its protein product is CASSWDRGFNSPLHF.